The source of this T cell receptor (beta chain) is a study of T cell responses to AZD1222 COVID-19 vaccine. Notes on the study in general: Most donors were white British, females outnumbered males, and clonal diversity was possibly underestimated. Two AZD1222 administrations were followed by greater Spike-specific TCR breadth and depth. Only after the peak T cell response were repertoires sampled.

V gave up 3 bases and J gave up 2 bases, with 17 bases separating them. This CDR3 has 16 amino acids. CDR1 is MNHEY, CDR2 SVGEGT, per germline. Here immunoSEQ multiplex PCR was the method, and the copy in TCRdb shows in-frame clones only, minus some. Among tens of thousands of clones listed, 75% to 95% were seen once. A remark on this clone: Its antigen is not identified.

The receptor comes from an adult in good health. The material was peripheral blood, obtained on day 0 of MenACWY control vaccination. V usage is TRBV6-2 or TRBV6-3 and J usage is TRBJ2-7; D uncertain. CDR3 region: CASSYSTSGPPYEQYF. The CDR3 DNA sequence: TGTGCCAGCAGTTATAGTACCTCGGGCCCCCCCTACGAGCAGTACTTC.